This T cell receptor (beta chain) was sequenced during a study of cytomegalovirus exposure and HLA in healthy donors. Primers: 60 Vbeta forward and 13 Jbeta reverse. Sequencing used immunoSEQ multiplex PCR; TCRdb keeps in-frame clones, though not all of them. The sample carries 150,000 to 200,000 clones, around 81% recorded once. This CDR3 comprises 15 residues. Per the germline V gene, CDR1 is SGHNT and CDR2 is YYREEE (reference sequence). Between the trimmed V and J ends, which lost 10 bases and 2 bases, there was a span of 21 bases. Material: PBMCs. The origin of this receptor is a man in his late teens or twenties in good health and CMV-seronegative. V gene TRBV5-4 combines with J gene TRBJ1-1; unclear D gene. The CDR3 DNA sequence: TGTGCCTCTACGGAGGCAACGGGTCGCAACACTGAAGCTTTCTTT. It is translated as CASTEATGRNTEAFF.